The present T cell receptor (beta chain) was sequenced within a study of blood T cell repertoires in COVID-19. Study-level background: Nucleic acid was either cDNA or gDNA, and it came from T cells, B-cell-depleted T cells, or PBMCs.

Here immunoSEQ multiplex PCR was the method, and the copy in TCRdb shows in-frame clones only, minus some. This sample yields roughly 200,000 clones, of which about 86% are seen a single time; just over 8.5% belongs to the top ten. Germline loops: CDR1 MGHRA, CDR2 YSYEKL. CDR3 length: 17 amino acids. V was pared by 4 bases and J by 6 bases, with 19 bases between. The receptor was derived from a man aged 35 to 55 with active or convalescent COVID-19. The rearrangement uses TRBV4-1 and TRBJ1-6, with a tentative D call TRBD1 (5 bases). The material sequenced was peripheral blood. CDR3 sequence (DNA): TGCGCCAGCAGCCCTTCCCTTGCGGGACGGATTAATTCACCCCTCCACTTT. It specifies CASSPSLAGRINSPLHF.